These 16 T cell receptor beta chains share one sample of origin, sequenced in a study of graft-versus-host responses after intestinal transplantation. Only in-frame clones appear in the TCRdb table, and some are missing; sequencing was by immunoSEQ multiplex PCR. The sample carries just under 100,000 clones, around 90% recorded once. The sample in question was PBMCs, obtained 450 to 480 days after intestinal transplant. The receptors here all came from a human patient who received an intestinal transplant, so some T cells may come from the graft donor.

V is TRBV10-3 and J is TRBJ2-7; D is uncertain. Germline CDR1 and CDR2: ENHRY and SYGVKD. V gave up 3 bases and J gave up 7 bases, with 10 bases separating them. This CDR3 has 12 residues. The CDR3 sequence is CAISDLFGEQYF. DNA of the CDR3: TGTGCCATCAGTGACCTATTTGGGGAGCAGTACTTC.

The genes are TRBV5-6 and TRBJ2-7; TRBD2 aligns across 9 bases. Per germline, CDR1 SGHDT and CDR2 YYEEEE. CDR3 length: 16 residues. With 0 bases clipped from V and 5 bases from J, the junction kept 9 bases outside the gene matches. The CDR3 nucleotides read TGTGCCAGCAGCTTGGATCTGTTTCCTAGCGGGGACGAGCAGTACTTC. This translates into CASSLDLFPSGDEQYF.

The V and J genes are TRBV6-1 and TRBJ2-3, with D maybe TRBD2 (5 bases). V lost 4 bases and J lost 2, with 10 bases in between. Germline lookup yields CDR1 MNHNS and CDR2 SASEGT. The CDR3 totals 14 residues. The CDR3 sequence: CASSGLEVTDTQYF. The CDR3 nucleotides are TGTGCCAGCAGTGGGTTGGAGGTCACAGATACGCAGTATTTT.

The chain links TRBV4-2 to TRBJ1-1; the D gene is possibly TRBD1 (6 bases). Germline-derived CDR1 and CDR2 are LGHNA and YNFKEQ. Between the trimmed V and J ends, which lost 1 base and 5 bases, there was a span of 14 bases. CDR3 size: 15 residues. The CDR3 loop is CASSQVGEGGTEAFF. Written as DNA, the CDR3 is TGTGCCAGCAGCCAAGTAGGGGAGGGGGGGACTGAAGCTTTCTTT.

CDR3 DNA sequence: TGTGCCAGCACCCCGACAGGGCAATATGGCTACACCTTC. Amino acid sequence: CASTPTGQYGYTF. This rearrangement joins TRBV9 to TRBJ1-2; 7 bases are a match to TRBD1. J gave up 5 bases and V 6 bases, and 7 bases lay outside the gene matches. CDR1 SGDLS and CDR2 YYNGEE come from the germline V gene. CDR3 size: 13 residues.

The chain carries TRBV18 and TRBJ1-1; the D is unclear. Trimming removed 3 bases at V and 5 bases at J, with 13 bases between. This CDR3 region has 14 residues. In germline, CDR1 is KGHSH, CDR2 LQKENI. CDR3 protein: CASSPTPEETEAFF. CDR3 nucleotide sequence: TGTGCCAGCTCACCGACCCCCGAGGAGACTGAAGCTTTCTTT. Looking up the rest from reference TRBV18 and TRBJ1-1 gives the full variable domain: NAGVMQNPRHLVRRRGQEARLRCSPMKGHSHVYWYRQLPEEGLKFMVYLQKENIIDESGMPKERFSAEFPKEGPSILRIQQVVRGDSAAYFCASSPTPEETEAFFGQGTRLTVV.

CDR3 in amino acids: CASSSPSGQGADYGYTF. DNA of the CDR3: TGTGCCAGCAGCTCCCCTTCTGGACAGGGGGCAGACTATGGCTACACCTTC. The chain links TRBV5-4 to TRBJ1-2, with 11 positions matching TRBD1. The junction had 10 bases not matched to a gene; V was cut back by 3 bases and J by 3 bases. This CDR3 is built from 17 residues. The germline V gene has CDR1 SGHNT and CDR2 YYREEE (reference sequence). Drawing the rest from reference TRBV5-4 and TRBJ1-2, the complete variable domain is ETGVTQSPTHLIKTRGQQVTLRCSSQSGHNTVSWYQQALGQGPQFIFQYYREEENGRGNFPPRFSGLQFPNYSSELNVNALELDDSALYLCASSSPSGQGADYGYTFGSGTRLTVV.

The chain uses TRBV27 and TRBJ2-7, with 8 positions matching TRBD1. This CDR3 is built from 13 residues. The ends lost 7 bases at V and 4 bases at J; junction bases unmatched: 6. CDR1 and CDR2 from the germline V gene are MNHEY and SMNVEV (reference sequence). The CDR3 nucleotides are TGTGCCAGCATCGGTCAGGGGGCTTACGAGCAGTACTTC. Its protein product is CASIGQGAYEQYF.

The V and J genes are TRBV9 and TRBJ2-1; TRBD1 aligns across 12 bases. Germline CDR1 and CDR2: SGDLS and YYNGEE. V dropped 3 bases and J dropped 8; count of bases not matched to a gene: 3. The CDR3 loop spans 14 amino acids. CDR3 nucleotide sequence: TGTGCCAGCAGCGAGGGACAGGGGGCGGATGAGCAGTTCTTC. It codes for CASSEGQGADEQFF.

In its sample, this clone was seen a few times. The V call is TRBV29-1, the J call TRBJ1-5; 9 bases line up with TRBD1. V was pared by 5 bases and J by 7 bases, with 3 bases of the junction left unmatched. This CDR3 is 12 amino acids long. The germline V gene has CDR1 SQVTM and CDR2 ANQGSEA. This CDR3 reads CSVRTGVQPQHF. The CDR3 DNA follows: TGCAGCGTTCGGACAGGGGTCCAGCCCCAGCATTTT. The entire variable domain, with the rest obtained from reference TRBV29-1 and TRBJ1-5, is as follows: SAVISQKPSRDICQRGTSLTIQCQVDSQVTMMFWYRQQPGQSLTLIATANQGSEATYESGFVIDKFPISRPNLTFSTLTVSNMSPEDSSIYLCSVRTGVQPQHFGDGTRLSIL.

Written as DNA, the CDR3 is TGTGCCAGTAGTATCGGGCGTTACACCGGGGAGCTGTTTTTT. Its translation is CASSIGRYTGELFF. V usage is TRBV19 and J usage is TRBJ2-2; D gene uncertain. Germline V gives CDR1 LNHDA, CDR2 SQIVND (reference sequence). CDR3 length: 14 residues. The V end was cut by 3 bases, the J end by 3 bases, with 8 bases between.

The V call is TRBV7-9, the J call TRBJ1-1; possibly TRBD1 for D (6 bases). Deletions cut 5 bases from V and 6 bases from J, with 19 bases between. The length of the CDR3 is 15 residues. Germline assignment: CDR1 SEHNR and CDR2 FQNEAQ (reference sequence). The CDR3 sequence is CASSQGTGRFAEAFF. CDR3 coding DNA: TGTGCCAGCAGCCAGGGAACAGGGAGGTTCGCTGAAGCTTTCTTT.

The CDR3 DNA reads TGTGCCTCACTAAATAGCAATCAGCCCCAGCATTTT. Its translation is CASLNSNQPQHF. This chain links TRBV30 with TRBJ1-5; D not resolved. Germline V gene sequence: CDR1 GTSNPN, CDR2 SVGIG (reference sequence). The CDR3 runs 12 residues. V was cut by 7 bases and J by 0 bases, with 7 bases left in between. Variable domain in full (rest from reference TRBV30 and TRBJ1-5): SQTIHQWPATLVQPVGSPLSLECTVEGTSNPNLYWYRQAAGRGLQLLFYSVGIGQISSEVPQNLSASRPQDRQFILSSKKLLLSDSGFYLCASLNSNQPQHFGDGTRLSIL.

The rearrangement joins TRBV6-5 to TRBJ1-5; D gene unclear. V lost 6 bases to trimming and J lost 2 bases, with 11 bases between them. The CDR3 spans 14 residues. From germline, CDR1 is MNHEY and CDR2 SVGAGI. Here the CDR3 reads CASRRLRGNQPQHF. Written as DNA, the CDR3 is TGTGCCAGCAGGCGCTTACGGGGCAATCAGCCCCAGCATTTT.

The chain carries TRBV6-5 and TRBJ1-4; D uncertain. CDR3 length: 15 residues. V lost 0 bases to trimming and J lost 5 bases, with 10 bases between them. Per the germline V gene, CDR1 is MNHEY and CDR2 is SVGAGI. This CDR3 is CASSYSRSRNEKLFF. The CDR3, as DNA: TGTGCCAGCAGTTACTCCCGCAGCCGAAATGAAAAACTGTTTTTT.

The V gene is TRBV9, the J gene TRBJ1-4; D ambiguous. Germline loops: CDR1 SGDLS, CDR2 YYNGEE. The CDR3 covers 14 residues. V lost 0 bases, J lost 0 bases, and 3 bases lay in between. The CDR3, as DNA: TGTGCCAGCAGCGTAGGTGCAACTAATGAAAAACTGTTTTTT. Translation: CASSVGATNEKLFF.